This T cell receptor (beta chain) was obtained from a study of T cell responses to AZD1222 COVID-19 vaccine. The table came from immunoSEQ multiplex PCR; TCRdb's copy has only in-frame clones and leaves some out. The sample lists 90,000 to 150,000 clones, about 90% occurring once. Sequenced here: peripheral blood, sampled on day 0 of AZD1222 vaccination. The source of this sequence is an adult in good health.

CDR3: CASPPPAGGPYNEQFF. The CDR3 nucleotides are TGTGCCAGCCCCCCCCCGGCGGGAGGGCCCTACAATGAGCAGTTCTTC. The rearrangement links TRBV28 to TRBJ2-1, with 9 bases that match TRBD2. Germline V gives CDR1 MDHEN, CDR2 SYDVKM. The CDR3 loop spans 16 amino acids. V shed 8 bases, J shed 2 bases, and the junction held 10 bases outside the gene matches.